This T cell receptor (beta chain) was identified in a study of cytomegalovirus exposure and HLA in healthy donors (dated by TCRdb to between 2016 and 2019). Looking at the study overall: According to an earlier analysis of several hundred of the donors, about 179 million T cells yielded 117 million unique TCR beta sequences and 276 Gb of sequence data. Approximately 300 gigabases of sequencing data and 78 million or so unique TCR sequences were included in an early release covering roughly 600 HLA-typed donors. Of the roughly 400 genotyped donors, roughly 85% fell in the genetic ancestry cluster associated with self-reported Caucasian donors. The study was designed to test whether signatures of past pathogen exposure could be identified by cataloging public T cell receptors. The study used immunosequencing to profile the T cell repertoires of approximately 690 subjects and linked those repertoires to cytomegalovirus serostatus. A separate validation cohort of over 95 different subjects was used in addition to the approximately 700-subject first cohort. High-throughput TCR immunosequencing, statistical association of individual TCRs with disease status, and machine learning were combined to predict cytomegalovirus infection status. A later analysis re-analyzed previously published TCR beta repertoires from 666 donors and added high-resolution HLA genotyping to study TCR occurrence patterns. In the later analysis, no new phenotypic data were used to find candidate immune exposures; instead, reliance was placed on TCR beta sequences and their occurrence across donors. In an earlier analysis of roughly 580 of the donors, high-throughput TCR beta sequencing was used to judge whether each TCR beta V gene segment behaved as functional or pseudogenic. Donor age, sex, ethnicity and CMV serostatus were compiled together with the repertoire data. In a later genetic analysis, genome-wide SNP genotypes for about 55% of the roughly 670 donors were used, and that subset was treated as a discovery cohort. Every repertoire in the discovery cohort had been generated on one and the same sequencing platform. Both class I and class II loci were covered by HLA typing, at four-digit resolution. Typing coverage varied by locus: about 620-640 donors for A, B, C, DRB1 and DQB1; roughly 520 for DQA1; about 600 for DPA1; roughly 450 for DPB1. Because of strong linkage in the cohort, roughly five DR-DQ haplotypes were treated as single units for association and clustering. Among under 450 genotyped donors of the cohort, an average of around 240,000 unique TCR beta nucleotide sequences were sequenced per donor, roughly 20% of them non-productive.

General study outcomes and caveats: Compared with the approximately 720-donor mean, donors in an Asian-associated ancestry cluster had fewer N-insertions in productive TCRs, according to a later genetic analysis. In both the original and validation cohorts, the classifier was reported to diagnose cytomegalovirus status with high specificity and sensitivity. Strong co-occurrence of HLA alleles, especially DR and DQ, made assigning TCR associations to individual alleles difficult. According to the authors, the approach could potentially be generalized to other disease states and immunological phenotypes. CMV serostatus was the only immune exposure information available for the cohort. In vitro tests confirmed that a few of the cytomegalovirus-associated TCR beta chains recognize cytomegalovirus antigens. Only TCR beta chains were sequenced in this cohort, and the absence of alpha or paired-chain data limited detectable features. A later analysis found that TCR association rates varied across HLA loci, with DRB1 alleles showing the most associated TCRs and HLA-C alleles the fewest. Some IMGT-functional V segments, including TRBV6-2 and TRBV6-3, could not be told apart with the 87-base-pair reads, so those segments were excluded. Because HLA typing was unavailable for some donors at each locus, only the typed subset was used in association tests. Compared with equally common non-associated chains, HLA-associated TCR beta chains in a later analysis were more clonally expanded and had lower generation probabilities. Across donors, most TCR sequences were observed very rarely, whereas some public TCRs were present in many individuals. An earlier analysis of approximately 500 of the donors showed that most TCR beta V segments appeared in productive rearrangements either about 87% or about 30% of the time, which broadly matched IMGT annotations. Sequencing depth was assumed to be roughly uniform across donors in the presence/absence analyses, though that assumption may not hold. Over 15 rarely observed V segments, including chromosome 9 orphons, were excluded from the earlier analysis of about 600 of the donors because counts were too low. A later analysis found that most CMV-associated TCR beta chains appeared HLA-restricted, with HLA associations seemingly driven largely by CMV exposure. Correlated functional status among segregating V segments might be attributable to linkage disequilibrium, but an unknown experimental factor could not be ruled out. A total of fewer than 200 TCR beta chains were listed by the study as associated with cytomegalovirus. A further reported finding was that TCR beta sequences accurately predicted the HLA-A and HLA-B alleles for most subjects in the first cohort. A later analysis associated 16,951 TCR beta sequences with specific HLA alleles at a false discovery rate of 0.05. A cluster of highly shared sequence variants was judged likely to be a technical artifact of the sequencing pipeline. A later analysis reported that several top co-occurrence clusters appeared linked to parvovirus B19, influenza, CMV and Epstein-Barr virus. V-gene and J-gene trimming of TCR beta chains was associated with a missense DCLRE1C variant in a later genetic analysis, and the association was replicated in an independent cohort.

Points on this clone: Its antigen remains unidentified. No qualities accompany the bases; no much larger clone lies one base away.

The cohort was made up of roughly 670 healthy bone marrow donors. At the time of sampling, every cohort member was nominally healthy, though immune exposures that went unrecorded were likely present. The donor tested CMV seronegative, placing the donor among the 300 to 450 seronegative members of the cohort. A peripheral blood sample was provided by each donor, and peripheral blood mononuclear cells were used for TCR beta sequencing. The Qiagen DNeasy Blood Extraction Kit was used to extract genomic DNA from the blood cell samples. Receptor amplification or capture employed the immunoSEQ multiplex PCR assay. For the multiplex PCR, a mixture combining 60 forward primers for TCR Vbeta segments and 13 reverse primers for TCR Jbeta segments was used. A multiplex PCR assay on genomic DNA amplified the CDR3 region of rearranged TCR beta genes. The Illumina HiSeq System was used to sequence the amplified TCR beta libraries as 87-base-pair reads. The original methods were these. In a later analysis, tens of millions of unique TCR beta chains were counted across the 500 to 850 repertoires, and around 10 million of these chains were shared by at least two donors. Raw reads were error-corrected and collapsed into unique sequences by a nearest-neighbor algorithm in which closely related sequences were merged to remove PCR and sequencing errors. V, D and J gene segments were assigned by aligning CDR3 sequences to IMGT reference sequences. For a sequence to be retained, at least a six-nucleotide match to both a V gene segment and a J gene segment was required. Rearrangements were classified as productive when the CDR3 lacked stop codons and remained in frame with V and J, and all other rearrangements were classified as non-productive. Following IMGT convention, CDR3 was defined as the stretch from the second conserved V-encoded cysteine up to the conserved J-encoded phenylalanine. In an earlier analysis of 500 to 650 of the donors, sequences lacking an unambiguous match to a single V gene segment were excluded. In an earlier analysis of some 590 of the donors, a V segment was called functional when productive rearrangements were above 56.7%, and segregating when the standard deviation between donors exceeded 5%. A statistical classification framework was built for diagnosing cytomegalovirus status from the catalog of TCR beta chain sequences. In a later analysis, V and J genes were assigned by comparing TCR nucleotide sequences against IMGT/GENE-DB human TR gene sequences. The TCRdist pipeline was used in a later analysis to assign CDR3 sequences and most-parsimonious VDJ recombination scenarios. In a later analysis, each TCR beta chain was defined by its CDR3 amino acid sequence together with its V-gene family, and reads without a unique V-gene family were excluded. To address suspected cross-contamination and a sequencing artifact, a later analysis removed several hundred highly shared, low-generation-probability nucleotide sequences. A later analysis calculated a clonal expansion index for each public chain from normalized within-repertoire ranks of inferred template counts. In a later analysis, generation probabilities were computed with a VDJ recombination model fitted to out-of-frame rearrangements, and the resulting probabilities were checked against IGoR. In a later analysis, hypergeometric tests were used to score TCR-TCR, TCR-HLA and TCR-CMV co-occurrence, with a repertoire-size bias correction applied to TCR pairs. False discovery rates were estimated in a later analysis by permuting HLA or CMV assignments 20 times. A later analysis grouped co-occurring TCRs with DBSCAN, adding TCRdist sequence similarity when clustering within HLA-allele-positive subsets. For co-occurrence clustering, repertoires with fewer than 30,000 or more than 120,000 public chains were excluded, along with roughly 5 repertoires with anomalous nucleotide sharing. The clones in this table, taken by TCRdb from immuneACCESS, are in-frame only. Not every clone is retained; where verified, under half of the shortfall comes from an unresolved V gene, and the cause of the rest is unknown. V and J calls and clone size are given by that table; D and trimming were obtained from the DNA. The sample includes about 130,000 clones, with 83% observed a single time. The ten biggest clones cover around 1.2% of the sample.

For CDR1 and CDR2, the germline V gene lists SGDLS and YYNGEE. Taken from cysteine to phenylalanine, the CDR3 has 13 residues. The entry retains the CDR3 DNA only, 39 bases that are in frame from base 1. V is pared back by 2 bases and J by 5 bases, with 7 bases lying between the germline termini. The sample was PBMCs. The sequence derives from a girl under 10 years old in good health and CMV-seronegative. The receptor chain draws on TRBV9 and TRBJ2-2; a tentative D match to TRBD2 spans 6 bases. The DNA sequence is given as TGTGCCAGCAGCGTTCGGGGGACCGGGGAGCTGTTTTTT. It translates to CASSVRGTGELFF.